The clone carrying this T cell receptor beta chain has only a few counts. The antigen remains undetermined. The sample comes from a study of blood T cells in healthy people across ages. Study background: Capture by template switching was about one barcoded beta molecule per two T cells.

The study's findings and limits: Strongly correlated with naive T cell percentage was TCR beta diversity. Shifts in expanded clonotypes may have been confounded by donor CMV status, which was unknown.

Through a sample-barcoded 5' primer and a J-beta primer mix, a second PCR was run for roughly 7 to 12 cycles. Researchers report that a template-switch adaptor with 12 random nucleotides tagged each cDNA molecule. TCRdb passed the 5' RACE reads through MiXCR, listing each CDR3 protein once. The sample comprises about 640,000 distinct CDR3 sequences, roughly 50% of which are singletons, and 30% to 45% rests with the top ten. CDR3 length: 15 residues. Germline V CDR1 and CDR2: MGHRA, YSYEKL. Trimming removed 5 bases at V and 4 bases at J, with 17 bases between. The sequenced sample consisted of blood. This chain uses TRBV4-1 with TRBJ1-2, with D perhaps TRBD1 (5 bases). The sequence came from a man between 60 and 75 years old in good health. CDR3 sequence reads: CASSNSGGIGYGYTF. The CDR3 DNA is TGCGCCAGCAGCAACTCTGGGGGAATTGGCTATGGCTACACCTTC.